This TCR beta chain comes out of a study of shared clonotypes between healthy human individuals. Sequencing used immunoSEQ multiplex PCR; TCRdb keeps in-frame clones, though not all of them. This repertoire shows some 2 million clones, just under 95% found once; its top ten account for less than 1.5%. CD45RO-negative, CCR7-positively selected cells formed the naive CD8 fraction, excluding terminally differentiated effector memory CD45RA+ cells. Trimming took 6 bases from V and 4 from J, leaving 18 bases between them. Germline CDR1 SQVTM, CDR2 ANQGSEA. The CDR3 length is 14 residues. The sample taken for sequencing was naive CD8+ T cells sorted from blood. V usage is TRBV29-1 and J usage is TRBJ1-1; D is undetermined. The sequence derives from a man aged 18-30 years in good health. In nucleotides, the CDR3 is TGCAGCGTGGAGACACCGGGTAGGAGCACTGAAGCTTTCTTT. Translation gives CSVETPGRSTEAFF.